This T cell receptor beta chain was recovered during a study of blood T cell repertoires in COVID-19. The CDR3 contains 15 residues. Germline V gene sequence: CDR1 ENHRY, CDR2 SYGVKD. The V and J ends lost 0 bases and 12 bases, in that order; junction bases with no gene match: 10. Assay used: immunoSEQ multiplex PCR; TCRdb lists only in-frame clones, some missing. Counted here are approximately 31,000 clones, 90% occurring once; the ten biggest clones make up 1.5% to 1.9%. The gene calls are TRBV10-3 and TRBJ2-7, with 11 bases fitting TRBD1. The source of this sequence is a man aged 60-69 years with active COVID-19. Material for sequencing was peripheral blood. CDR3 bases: TGTGCCATCAGTGAGTCAAGGACAGGGGGCGAGGTCCCGTACTTC. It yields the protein CAISESRTGGEVPYF.